This record looks at one T cell receptor (beta chain) sequence and its context. The sample comes from a study of shared T cell receptors in the human thymus. Profiled with immunoSEQ multiplex PCR; TCRdb holds only in-frame clones, not every one. The profile shows hundreds of thousands of clones, around 82% of them singletons. CDR1 is MNHEY and CDR2 is SMNVEV in the germline V gene (reference sequence). There are 15 residues in the CDR3. V was trimmed by 7 bases and J by 1 base, leaving 14 bases between them. These records were also assigned to another study, of human thymus T cells. That source adds: Thymic tissue was derived from resections collected during corrective heart surgery. Both thymic and peripheral blood repertoires showed apparently biased V and J usage.

Sequenced material: thymocytes. The rearrangement joins TRBV27 to TRBJ2-1; unclear D gene. This TCR was recovered from a boy younger than two with a congenital heart defect. CDR3 sequence reads: CASTPPHRSYNEQFF. The DNA for the CDR3 is TGTGCCAGCACCCCTCCTCACCGGTCCTACAATGAGCAGTTCTTC.